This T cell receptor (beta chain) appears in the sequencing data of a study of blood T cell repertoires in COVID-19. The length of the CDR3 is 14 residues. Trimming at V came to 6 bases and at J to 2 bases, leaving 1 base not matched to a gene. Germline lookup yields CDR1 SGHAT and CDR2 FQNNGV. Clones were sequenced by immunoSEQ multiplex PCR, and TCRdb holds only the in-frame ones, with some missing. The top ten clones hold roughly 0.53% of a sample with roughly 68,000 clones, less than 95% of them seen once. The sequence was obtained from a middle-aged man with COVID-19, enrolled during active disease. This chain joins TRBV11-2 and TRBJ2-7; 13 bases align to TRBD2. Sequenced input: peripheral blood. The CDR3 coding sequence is TGTGCCAGCAGGGGACTAGCGGGACCCTACGAGCAGTACTTC. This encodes CASRGLAGPYEQYF.